The TCR beta chain under discussion was sequenced for a study of shared clonotypes between healthy human individuals. The study's findings and limits: Naive subsets typically showed greater estimated richness than memory subsets.

Points on this clone: Its matching antigen is unknown.

Sorted-subset replicate PCR reactions were performed with around 210 ng DNA, corresponding to about 32,000 T cell genomes. Original processing methods: Junction-only sequences without quality scores came from ImmunoSEQ, so filtering differed. The table came from immunoSEQ multiplex PCR; TCRdb's copy has only in-frame clones and leaves some out. The DNA gave D and trimming, while V, J and clone size come from that table. Of about 2.3 million clones in the sample, about nine tenths were seen once. Germline CDR1 SGHRS, CDR2 YFSETQ. With V trimmed by 4 bases and J by 2 bases, 15 bases remained unmatched. The CDR3 covers 18 residues.

The chain carries TRBV5-1 and TRBJ2-1; 7 bases align to TRBD1. The sequencing sample was made of naive CD4+ T cells from PBMCs. Subset: CD45RA+ positively selected. This TCR was sampled from a man younger than 35 in good health. Some clones in this sample may be carry-over from other donors' samples. The CDR3 reads CASSRTPGQTGPYNEQFF. The CDR3 DNA reads TGCGCCAGCAGCCGCACACCGGGACAGACCGGACCCTACAATGAGCAGTTCTTC.